The 18 T cell receptor beta chains below all came from one sample that was sequenced in a study of T cell responses to AZD1222 COVID-19 vaccine. Some clones are missing from TCRdb's copy, which holds only in-frame ones; the method was immunoSEQ multiplex PCR. The sample contains some 120,000 clones, about 85% of which appear only once. This specimen consisted of peripheral blood, obtained on day 0 of AZD1222 vaccination. The receptors here all came from an adult in good health.

The genes are TRBV5-1 and TRBJ2-7; the D gene is possibly TRBD2 (6 bases). Germline CDR1 reads SGHRS; CDR2 reads YFSETQ. Trimming removed 0 bases from V and 2 bases from J, with 6 bases in between. The CDR3 covers 13 residues. CDR3 loop: CASSLGTTYEQYF. DNA for the CDR3: TGCGCCAGCAGCTTGGGGACTACCTACGAGCAGTACTTC.

The chain uses TRBV27 and TRBJ2-4; the D is unclear. The CDR3 is 17 residues long. CDR1 MNHEY and CDR2 SMNVEV come from the germline V gene (reference sequence). Trimming removed 2 bases at V and 2 bases at J, with 16 bases between. The CDR3 is CASSLPPQSSSKNIQYF. In nucleotides, the CDR3 is TGTGCCAGCAGTTTACCCCCACAATCCTCTTCCAAAAACATTCAGTACTTC.

The chain joins TRBV10-3 to TRBJ2-1, with a possible D match to TRBD2 (5 bases). The germline V gene has CDR1 ENHRY and CDR2 SYGVKD. The CDR3 is 12 amino acids. The germline V and J ends were trimmed by 10 bases and 9 bases, with 16 bases remaining between them. The CDR3 loop reads CATWTVSSEQFF. The CDR3 DNA sequence: TGTGCCACCTGGACTGTGTCTAGTGAGCAGTTCTTC.

The chain is built from TRBV12-3 or TRBV12-4 and TRBJ2-7; D might be TRBD2 (5 bases). This CDR3 has 13 residues. V was shortened by 6 bases and J by 3 bases, with 12 bases between the two germline ends. This chain's CDR3 is CASSLGSGYEQYF. CDR3 DNA: TGTGCCAGCAGCCTGGGGAGCGGCTACGAGCAGTACTTC.

This chain joins TRBV3-1 (or the pseudogene TRBV3-2) and TRBJ1-4; TRBD1 might be the D (6 bases). Germline values: CDR1 LGHDT, CDR2 YNNKEL (reference sequence). The CDR3 is made up of 13 amino acids. The germline V and J ends were trimmed by 2 bases and 8 bases, with 9 bases remaining between them. The CDR3 DNA reads as TGTGCCAGCAGCCAATCAGGGGCCGAAAAACTGTTTTTT. It codes for CASSQSGAEKLFF.

This chain joins TRBV27 and TRBJ1-1; the D gene is possibly TRBD1 (5 bases). CDR1 and CDR2 from the germline V gene are MNHEY and SMNVEV (reference sequence). V was pared by 8 bases and J by 8 bases, with 12 bases between. This CDR3 has 11 amino acids. CDR3 amino acids: CASGYRSEAFF. CDR3 coding DNA: TGTGCCAGCGGGTACAGGTCAGAAGCTTTCTTT.

The chain couples TRBV19 to TRBJ2-3; the match to TRBD1 covers 12 bases. The V gene's germline CDR1 is LNHDA and CDR2 SQIVND (reference sequence). Trimming at V came to 5 bases and at J to 2 bases, leaving 5 bases not matched to a gene. This CDR3 is 16 amino acids long. CDR3 protein: CASSPGQGASTDTQYF. The CDR3 nucleotides are TGTGCCAGTAGTCCGGGACAGGGGGCCTCCACAGATACGCAGTATTTT.

This sequence joins TRBV24-1 and TRBJ1-2; D possibly corresponds to TRBD1 (5 bases). The CDR3 covers 14 residues. The V gene's germline CDR1 is KGHDR and CDR2 SFDVKD. V gave up 4 bases and J gave up 8 bases, with 16 bases separating them. The CDR3 spells CATSDLGREIGYTF. DNA for the CDR3: TGTGCCACCAGTGACCTGGGCAGGGAGATCGGCTACACCTTC.

This rearrangement joins TRBV11-3 to TRBJ2-1; D not resolved. Germline V gives CDR1 SGHNT, CDR2 YENEEA. This CDR3 has 16 residues. V lost 3 bases to trimming and J lost 0 bases, with 12 bases between them. The CDR3 bases are TGTGCCAGCAGCTTCAATCTCCCCAGCTCCTACAATGAGCAGTTCTTC. Protein product: CASSFNLPSSYNEQFF.

A single count supports this clone. The chain carries TRBV19 and TRBJ1-6, with unresolved D. Per germline, CDR1 LNHDA and CDR2 SQIVND (reference sequence). With 5 bases removed from V and 7 bases from J, the gap between germline ends came to 12 bases. The CDR3 contains 14 residues. The CDR3 DNA follows: TGTGCCAGTAGTTTACAGTCACTGAATTCACCCCTCCACTTT. Its protein is CASSLQSLNSPLHF.

V is TRBV9 and J is TRBJ1-1, with a possible D match to TRBD1 (6 bases). From germline, CDR1 is SGDLS and CDR2 YYNGEE. V was clipped by 4 bases and J by 3 bases, with 16 bases between them. CDR3 length: 15 amino acids. Written as DNA, the CDR3 is TGTGCCAGCAGCCCCCGTGGGGGGGCGGACACTGAAGCTTTCTTT. This encodes CASSPRGGADTEAFF.

The V gene is TRBV11-2, the J gene TRBJ1-2; 9 nucleotides agree with TRBD1. The CDR3 consists of 14 residues. Germline lookup yields CDR1 SGHAT and CDR2 FQNNGV. The junction had 7 bases not matched to a gene; V was cut back by 3 bases and J by 8 bases. The CDR3 DNA reads as TGTGCCAGCAGCTTGGACAGGGGATCCCTAGGCTACACCTTC. Translating gives CASSLDRGSLGYTF.

This clone appeared a single time. This chain uses TRBV3-1 (or the pseudogene TRBV3-2) with TRBJ2-1, with D possibly TRBD1 on 6 matching bases. Trimming removed 4 bases from V and 2 bases from J, with 15 bases in between. Germline CDR1 reads LGHDT; CDR2 reads YNNKEL (reference sequence). The CDR3 spans 16 residues. The CDR3 reads CASSRPRDTAYNEQFF. The CDR3 DNA follows: TGTGCCAGCAGCCGTCCCCGGGACACCGCCTACAATGAGCAGTTCTTC.

The gene calls are TRBV28 and TRBJ2-7; TRBD2 aligns across 13 bases. Looked up from germline, CDR1 is MDHEN and CDR2 is SYDVKM. Unmatched junction bases numbered 6, after V lost 6 bases and J lost 7 bases. The CDR3 consists of 14 residues. This CDR3 is CASRSGLAGREQYF. The CDR3 DNA follows: TGTGCCAGCAGATCGGGACTAGCGGGAAGGGAGCAGTACTTC.

This chain joins TRBV19 and TRBJ2-5; D uncertain. The germline V and J ends were trimmed by 7 bases and 5 bases, with 8 bases remaining between them. CDR3 length: 11 residues. CDR1 LNHDA and CDR2 SQIVND come from the germline V gene (reference sequence). CDR3: CASTMGETQYF. The DNA of the CDR3 is TGTGCCAGTACTATGGGGGAGACCCAGTACTTC.

J is TRBJ2-2 and V is TRBV7-3; 14 nucleotides line up with TRBD2. J gave up 2 bases and V 2 bases, and 1 base lay outside the gene matches. The CDR3 has 17 residues. Germline CDR1 is SGHTA and CDR2 is FQGTGA. The CDR3 spells CASSLGTSGGNTGELFF. In nucleotides, the CDR3 is TGTGCCAGCAGCTTAGGGACTAGCGGGGGAAACACCGGGGAGCTGTTTTTT.

This clone was observed a single time. The rearrangement links TRBV7-9 to TRBJ1-2; TRBD1 matches at 8 bases. Per the germline V gene, CDR1 is SEHNR and CDR2 is FQNEAQ (reference sequence). The CDR3 extends over 18 amino acids. V was clipped by 4 bases and J by 4 bases; unmatched bases: 17. The CDR3 sequence: CASSWGTGKADSVYGYTF. The CDR3, as DNA: TGTGCCAGCAGCTGGGGGACAGGAAAGGCTGATTCGGTCTATGGCTACACCTTC.

J is TRBJ2-2 and V is TRBV7-3; D may be TRBD2 (6 bases). Per the germline V gene, CDR1 is SGHTA and CDR2 is FQGTGA. The CDR3 length is 15 residues. The V end lost 6 bases, the J end lost 4 bases, and 15 bases lay between the germline ends. The CDR3 protein is CASSTSAGGTGELFF. As DNA, the CDR3 is TGTGCCAGCAGTACCTCCGCCGGGGGCACCGGGGAGCTGTTTTTT.